A single T cell receptor beta chain is shown here with its context. Unique molecular identifiers were used to barcode this TCRbeta library. TCRdb recomputed calls from the PCR reads with MiXCR, one row per CDR3 protein. The data hold around 600,000 distinct CDR3 sequences, with about 10% observed a single time. The sample is drawn from a study of T-cell reconstitution after alpha-beta-depleted transplantation in children. The CDR3 covers 16 residues. Germline loops: CDR1 SGHTA, CDR2 FQGTGA. The V and J ends lost 2 bases and 3 bases respectively, with 17 bases between them. The chain is built from TRBV7-3 and TRBJ2-7, with a possible D match to TRBD2 (8 bases). The clonotype was recovered from a human donor who donated a stem cell graft to a child with acute myeloid leukemia. Sample: PBMCs from the stem cell graft donor, taken from the stem cell graft. This CDR3 is CASSLDGGDSGYEQYF. CDR3 in DNA: TGTGCCAGCAGCTTAGACGGGGGGGACAGTGGCTACGAGCAGTACTTC.